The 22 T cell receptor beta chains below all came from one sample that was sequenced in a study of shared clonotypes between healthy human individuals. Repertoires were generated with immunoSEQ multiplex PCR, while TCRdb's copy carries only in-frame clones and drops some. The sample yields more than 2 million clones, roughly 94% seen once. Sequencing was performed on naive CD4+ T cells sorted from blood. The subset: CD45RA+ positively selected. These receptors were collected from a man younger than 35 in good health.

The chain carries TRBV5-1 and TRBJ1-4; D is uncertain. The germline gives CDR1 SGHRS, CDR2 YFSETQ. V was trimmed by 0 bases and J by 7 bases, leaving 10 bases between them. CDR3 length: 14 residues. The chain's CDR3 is CASSLGGMGEKLFF. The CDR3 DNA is TGCGCCAGCAGCTTGGGAGGGATGGGTGAAAAACTGTTTTTT.

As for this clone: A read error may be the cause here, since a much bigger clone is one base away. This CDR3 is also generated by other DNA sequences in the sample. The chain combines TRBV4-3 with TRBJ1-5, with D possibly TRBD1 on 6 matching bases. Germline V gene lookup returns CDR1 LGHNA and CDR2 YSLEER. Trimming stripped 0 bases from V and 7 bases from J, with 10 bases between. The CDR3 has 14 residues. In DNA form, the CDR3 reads TGCGCCAGCAGCCAAGAAACAGGGAACCAGCCCCAGCATTTT. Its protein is CASSQETGNQPQHF.

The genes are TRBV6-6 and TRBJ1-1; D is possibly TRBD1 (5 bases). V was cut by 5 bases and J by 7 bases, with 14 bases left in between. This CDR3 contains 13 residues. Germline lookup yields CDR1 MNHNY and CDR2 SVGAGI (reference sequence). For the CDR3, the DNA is TGTGCCAGCAGTCCTCCCGGGGGGAGTGAAGCTTTCTTT. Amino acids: CASSPPGGSEAFF.

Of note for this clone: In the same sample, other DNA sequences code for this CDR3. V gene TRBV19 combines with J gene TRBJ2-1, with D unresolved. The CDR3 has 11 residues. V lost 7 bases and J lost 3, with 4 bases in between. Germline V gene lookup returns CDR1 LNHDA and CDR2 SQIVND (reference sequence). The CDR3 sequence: CASTFYNEQFF. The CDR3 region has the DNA TGTGCCAGTACCTTCTACAATGAGCAGTTCTTC.

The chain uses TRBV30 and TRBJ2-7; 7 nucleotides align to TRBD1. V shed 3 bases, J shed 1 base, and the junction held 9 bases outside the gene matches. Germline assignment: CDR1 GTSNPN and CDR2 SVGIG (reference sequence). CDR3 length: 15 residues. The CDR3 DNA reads TGTGCCTGGAGCTTAACAGGGGTACTATCCTACGAGCAGTACTTC. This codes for CAWSLTGVLSYEQYF.

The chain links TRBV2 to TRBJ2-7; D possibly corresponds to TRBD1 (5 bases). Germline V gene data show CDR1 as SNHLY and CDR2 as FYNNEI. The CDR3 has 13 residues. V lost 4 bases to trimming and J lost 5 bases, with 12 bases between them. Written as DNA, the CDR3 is TGTGCCAGCAGTGGTCCTGACAGCCACGAGCAGTACTTC. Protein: CASSGPDSHEQYF.

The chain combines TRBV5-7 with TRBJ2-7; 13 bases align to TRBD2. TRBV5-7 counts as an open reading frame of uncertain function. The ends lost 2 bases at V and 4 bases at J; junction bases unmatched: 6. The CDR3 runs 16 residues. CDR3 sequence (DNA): TGTGCCAGCAGCTTCGGACTAGCGGGAGTTTCGTACGAGCAGTACTTC. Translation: CASSFGLAGVSYEQYF.

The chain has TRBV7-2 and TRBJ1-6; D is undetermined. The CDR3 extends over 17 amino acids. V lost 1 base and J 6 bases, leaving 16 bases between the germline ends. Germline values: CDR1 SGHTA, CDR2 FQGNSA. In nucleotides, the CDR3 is TGTGCCAGCAGCTTAGATGGGTGGCAGAGCCTTAATTCACCCCTCCACTTT. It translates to CASSLDGWQSLNSPLHF. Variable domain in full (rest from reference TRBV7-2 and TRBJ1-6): GAGVSQSPSNKVTEKGKDVELRCDPISGHTALYWYRQSLGQGLEFLIYFQGNSAPDKSGLPSDRFSAERTGGSVSTLTIQRTQQEDSAVYLCASSLDGWQSLNSPLHFGNGTRLTVT.

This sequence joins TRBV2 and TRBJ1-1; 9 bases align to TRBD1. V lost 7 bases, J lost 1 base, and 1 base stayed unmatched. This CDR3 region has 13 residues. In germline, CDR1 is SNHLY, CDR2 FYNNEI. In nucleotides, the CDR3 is TGTGCCAGCATGACAGGGGGGAACACTGAAGCTTTCTTT. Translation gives CASMTGGNTEAFF. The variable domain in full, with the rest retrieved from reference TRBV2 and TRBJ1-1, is EPEVTQTPSHQVTQMGQEVILRCVPISNHLYFYWYRQILGQKVEFLVSFYNNEISEKSEIFDDQFSVERPDGSNFTLKIRSTKLEDSAMYFCASMTGGNTEAFFGQGTRLTVV.

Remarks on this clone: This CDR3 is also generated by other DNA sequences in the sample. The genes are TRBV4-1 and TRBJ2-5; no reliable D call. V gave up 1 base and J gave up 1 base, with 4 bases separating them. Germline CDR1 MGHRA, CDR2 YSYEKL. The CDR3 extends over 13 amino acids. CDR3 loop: CASSQVIQETQYF. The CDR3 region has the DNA TGCGCCAGCAGCCAAGTGATCCAAGAGACCCAGTACTTC.

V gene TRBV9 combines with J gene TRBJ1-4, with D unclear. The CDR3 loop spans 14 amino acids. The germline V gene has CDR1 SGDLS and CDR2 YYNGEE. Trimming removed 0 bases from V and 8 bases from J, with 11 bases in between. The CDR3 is CASSVEVYGEKLFF. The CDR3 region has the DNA TGTGCCAGCAGCGTAGAGGTTTATGGCGAAAAACTGTTTTTT.

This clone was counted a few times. Here the CDR3 reads CASSVVLAVLYEQYF. DNA for the CDR3: TGTGCCAGCAGCGTAGTACTAGCCGTCCTCTACGAGCAGTACTTC. V and J are TRBV9 and TRBJ2-7; D is perhaps TRBD2 (6 bases). The germline CDR1 and CDR2 sequences are SGDLS and YYNGEE. The CDR3 has 15 amino acids. Trimming stripped 0 bases from V and 3 bases from J, with 13 bases between.

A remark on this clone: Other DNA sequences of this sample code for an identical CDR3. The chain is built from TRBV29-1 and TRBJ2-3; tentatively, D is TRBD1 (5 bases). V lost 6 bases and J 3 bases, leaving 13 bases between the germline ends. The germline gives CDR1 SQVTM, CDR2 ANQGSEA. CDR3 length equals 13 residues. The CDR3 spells CSVGGRVTDTQYF. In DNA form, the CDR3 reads TGCAGCGTCGGCGGCAGGGTTACAGATACGCAGTATTTT.

The DNA for the CDR3 is TGTGCCAGCAGCACCGGGACAGCGATAGCCAAAAACATTCAGTACTTC. As protein: CASSTGTAIAKNIQYF. The V gene is TRBV7-2, the J gene TRBJ2-4, with 7 bases fitting TRBD1. Germline CDR1 SGHTA, CDR2 FQGNSA. The CDR3 is 16 amino acids. With V trimmed by 5 bases and J by 0 bases, 7 bases remained unmatched.

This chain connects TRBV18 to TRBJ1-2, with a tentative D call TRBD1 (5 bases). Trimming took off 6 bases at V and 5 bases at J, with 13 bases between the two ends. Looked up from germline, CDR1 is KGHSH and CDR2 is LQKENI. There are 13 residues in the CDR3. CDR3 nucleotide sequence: TGTGCCAGCTCCTACTCGGGGGATTATGGCTACACCTTC. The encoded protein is CASSYSGDYGYTF. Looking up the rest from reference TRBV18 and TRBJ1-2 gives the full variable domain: NAGVMQNPRHLVRRRGQEARLRCSPMKGHSHVYWYRQLPEEGLKFMVYLQKENIIDESGMPKERFSAEFPKEGPSILRIQQVVRGDSAAYFCASSYSGDYGYTFGSGTRLTVV.

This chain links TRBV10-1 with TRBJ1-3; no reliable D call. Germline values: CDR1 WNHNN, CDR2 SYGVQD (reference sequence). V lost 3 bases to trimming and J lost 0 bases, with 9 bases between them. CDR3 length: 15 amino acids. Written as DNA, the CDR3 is TGCGCCAGCAGTGACGACGCCAGCTCTGGAAACACCATATATTTT. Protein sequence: CASSDDASSGNTIYF.

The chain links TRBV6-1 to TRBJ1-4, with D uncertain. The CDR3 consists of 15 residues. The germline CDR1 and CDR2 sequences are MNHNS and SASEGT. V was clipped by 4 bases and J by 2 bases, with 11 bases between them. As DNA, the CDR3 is TGTGCCAGCAGTGGGGTCCTAGCGACTAATGAAAAACTGTTTTTT. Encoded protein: CASSGVLATNEKLFF.

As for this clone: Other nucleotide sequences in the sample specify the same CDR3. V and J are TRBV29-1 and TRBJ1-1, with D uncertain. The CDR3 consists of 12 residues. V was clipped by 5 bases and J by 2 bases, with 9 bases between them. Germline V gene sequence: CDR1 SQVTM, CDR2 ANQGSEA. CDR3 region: CSVKDGNTEAFF. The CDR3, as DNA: TGCAGCGTTAAGGACGGAAACACTGAAGCTTTCTTT.

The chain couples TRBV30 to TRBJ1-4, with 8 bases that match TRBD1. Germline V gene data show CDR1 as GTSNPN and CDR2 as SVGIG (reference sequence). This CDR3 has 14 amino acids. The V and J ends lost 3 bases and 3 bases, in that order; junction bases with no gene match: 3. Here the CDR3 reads CAWRLTGANEKLFF. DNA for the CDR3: TGTGCCTGGAGGTTGACAGGGGCTAATGAAAAACTGTTTTTT.

This CDR3 reads CSALRSIQYF. As DNA, the CDR3 is TGCAGTGCTCTGAGGAGCATTCAGTACTTC. The chain has TRBV20-1 and TRBJ2-4; D remains ambiguous. There are 10 residues in the CDR3. V gave up 5 bases and J gave up 9 bases, with 8 bases separating them. Germline V gives CDR1 DFQATT, CDR2 SNEGSKA (reference sequence).

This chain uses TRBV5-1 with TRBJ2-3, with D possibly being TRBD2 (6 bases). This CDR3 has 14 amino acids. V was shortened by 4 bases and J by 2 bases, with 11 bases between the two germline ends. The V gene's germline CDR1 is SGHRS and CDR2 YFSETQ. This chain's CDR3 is CASSQGTPTDTQYF. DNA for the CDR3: TGCGCCAGCAGCCAAGGGACTCCCACAGATACGCAGTATTTT.

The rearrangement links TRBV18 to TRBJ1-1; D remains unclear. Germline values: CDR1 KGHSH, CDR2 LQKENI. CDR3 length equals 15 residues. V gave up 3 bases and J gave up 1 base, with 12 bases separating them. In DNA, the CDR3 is TGTGCCAGCTCACCCCCGGGTCCTTCGAACACTGAAGCTTTCTTT. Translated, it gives CASSPPGPSNTEAFF.